A selection of T cell receptor beta chains follows, all from one sample in a study of PD-1 blockade in classical Hodgkin lymphoma. Produced via immunoSEQ multiplex PCR; TCRdb's table is partial and in-frame only. The repertoire consists of 31,000 or so clones, with about 81% occurring once and the leading ten covering approximately 0.82%. The sample was CD4+ T cells from blood, taken before the fourth cycle of nivolumab. Every receptor here comes from a human donor with classical Hodgkin lymphoma. Each CDR3 is given with its conserved first and last residue. D genes are given only for firm matches. Part of the rows lack a size; the others show once, few, many or a class for expanded clones.

NA	TRBV9	TRBJ1-1	NA	CASSGGGSGTEAFF	TGTGCCAGCAGCGGGGGCGGCTCGGGCACTGAAGCTTTCTTT
NA	TRBV5-6	TRBJ1-5	NA	CASSLVGDQPQHF	TGTGCCAGCAGCTTGGTGGGGGATCAGCCCCAGCATTTT
NA	TRBV28	TRBJ2-1	NA	CATVEGDDEQFF	TGTGCCACCGTCGAAGGGGACGATGAGCAGTTCTTC
NA	TRBV19	TRBJ2-7	TRBD1	CASSRTGSDLYEQYF	TGTGCCAGTAGTAGGACAGGGTCCGACCTCTACGAGCAGTACTTC
once	TRBV18	TRBJ2-5	NA	CASSRSNFGRGQETQYF	TGTGCCAGCTCACGGTCGAATTTCGGCAGGGGCCAAGAGACCCAGTACTTC
NA	TRBV4-2	TRBJ2-1	NA	CASSQDPDEYEQFF	TGTGCCAGCAGCCAAGATCCTGACGAGTATGAGCAGTTCTTC
NA	TRBV7-2	TRBJ2-7	NA	CASSLWYRPYEQYF	TGTGCCAGCAGCTTATGGTACAGGCCCTACGAGCAGTACTTC
NA	TRBV2	TRBJ2-1	NA	CASTDGYLYNEQFF	TGTGCCAGCACCGATGGTTACCTCTACAATGAGCAGTTCTTC
NA	TRBV27	TRBJ1-2	TRBD1	CASRTKGQGDGYTF	TGTGCCAGCAGGACTAAGGGACAGGGGGATGGCTACACCTTC
NA	TRBV27	TRBJ1-1	TRBD1	CASRSPSTGGPVGTEAFF	TGTGCCAGCAGGTCGCCAAGTACAGGGGGGCCGGTAGGTACTGAAGCTTTCTTT
NA	TRBV4-1	TRBJ2-1	NA	CASSLHGVSPNEQFF	TGCGCCAGCAGCCTACATGGGGTTAGCCCCAATGAGCAGTTCTTC
NA	TRBV7-7	TRBJ2-2	NA	CASSLWGDTGELFF	TGTGCCAGCAGCTTGTGGGGGGACACCGGGGAGCTGTTTTTT
NA	TRBV7-6	TRBJ2-5	NA	CASSSFRGLQETQYF	TGTGCCAGCAGCTCCTTCAGGGGACTGCAAGAGACCCAGTACTTC
NA	TRBV10-3	TRBJ2-7	NA	CAISESGLQGAYEQYF	TGTGCCATCAGTGAGTCGGGTTTGCAGGGCGCGTACGAGCAGTACTTC
NA	TRBV4-2	TRBJ2-1	NA	CASSQLGLKYNEQFF	TGTGCCAGCAGCCAACTTGGACTAAAGTACAATGAGCAGTTCTTC
NA	TRBV5-6	TRBJ2-3	NA	CASSLPSVFFEKDTQYF	TGTGCCAGCAGCCTCCCCAGCGTGTTTTTCGAGAAAGATACGCAGTATTTT
NA	TRBV9	TRBJ1-2	TRBD1	CASSVDQGDYGYTF	TGTGCCAGCAGCGTGGACCAGGGGGACTATGGCTACACCTTC
NA	TRBV5-6	TRBJ1-2	NA	CASSLDLGGTYGYTF	TGTGCCAGCAGCTTGGATTTAGGGGGGACCTATGGCTACACCTTC
NA	TRBV7-9	TRBJ1-2	NA	CASSWDNYGYTF	TGTGCCAGCAGCTGGGACAACTATGGCTACACCTTC
NA	TRBV7-2	TRBJ2-2	NA	CASSLHTGELFF	TGTGCCAGCAGCCTCCACACCGGGGAGCTGTTTTTT
NA	TRBV6-1	TRBJ1-4	NA	CASSSAPRDEKLFF	TGTGCCAGCAGTTCTGCGCCAAGGGATGAAAAACTGTTTTTT
NA	TRBV29-1	TRBJ2-7	NA	CSVARVGSYEQYF	TGCAGCGTTGCTAGGGTGGGCTCCTACGAGCAGTACTTC
NA	TRBV11-3	TRBJ2-5	TRBD2	CASSARLGGGETQYF	TGTGCCAGCAGCGCCAGACTAGGCGGGGGAGAGACCCAGTACTTC
NA	TRBV14	TRBJ1-1	NA	CASSQTKIFQYEAFF	TGTGCCAGCAGCCAGACGAAGATCTTTCAGTACGAAGCTTTCTTT
NA	TRBV18	TRBJ1-3	NA	CASSPRILPGPGNTIYF	TGTGCCAGCTCACCACGAATCTTGCCCGGCCCTGGAAACACCATATATTTT
NA	TRBV5-1	TRBJ2-3	NA	CASREFIGSDTQYF	TGCGCCAGCAGAGAGTTTATAGGGTCAGATACGCAGTATTTT
NA	TRBV7-4	TRBJ2-1	NA	CASSLGHGDRYYNEQFF	TGTGCCAGCAGCTTAGGACACGGCGACCGATATTACAATGAGCAGTTCTTC
NA	TRBV7-9	TRBJ1-2	NA	CASSQASIRDYGYTF	TGTGCCAGCAGCCAAGCCTCAATTAGGGACTATGGCTACACCTTC
few	TRBV2	TRBJ2-7	TRBD1	CASNLQGSPYEQYF	TGTGCCAGCAACCTACAGGGGTCACCCTACGAGCAGTACTTC
NA	TRBV5-4	TRBJ2-1	TRBD1	CASSYDRDEQFF	TGTGCCAGCAGCTACGACAGGGATGAGCAGTTCTTC
NA	TRBV4-3	TRBJ2-3	TRBD2	CASSQGGAGRSTDTQYF	TGCGCCAGCAGCCAAGGGGGAGCGGGACGTAGCACAGATACGCAGTATTTT
NA	TRBV11-2	TRBJ1-1	NA	CASRRIPKGSHTEAFF	TGTGCCAGCAGACGCATCCCTAAAGGGAGCCACACTGAAGCTTTCTTT
NA	TRBV5-6	TRBJ1-3	NA	CASSFLGGSGNTIYF	TGTGCCAGCAGCTTTTTGGGGGGCTCTGGAAACACCATATATTTT
NA	TRBV7-2	TRBJ2-3	NA	CASSESAGNTDTQYF	TGTGCCAGCAGCGAGAGTGCGGGGAACACAGATACGCAGTATTTT
NA	TRBV19	TRBJ2-1	TRBD1	CASSISRGQYNEQFF	TGTGCCAGTAGTATAAGTAGGGGGCAATACAATGAGCAGTTCTTC
NA	TRBV4-3	TRBJ2-5	TRBD2	CASSERLAGVQETQYF	TGCGCCAGCAGCGAAAGACTAGCGGGGGTACAAGAGACCCAGTACTTC
NA	TRBV28	TRBJ1-2	NA	CASSAGGGSGRGYTF	TGTGCCAGCAGTGCAGGAGGGGGGAGCGGTAGGGGCTACACCTTC
NA	TRBV18	TRBJ1-2	NA	CASSPTLRGGYTF	TGTGCCAGCTCACCAACCCTCCGTGGTGGCTACACCTTC
NA	TRBV30	TRBJ1-1	NA	CAWNQGQFTEAFF	TGTGCCTGGAACCAGGGGCAGTTCACTGAAGCTTTCTTT
NA	TRBV7-9	TRBJ2-5	NA	CASSLAGQLGVETQYF	TGTGCCAGCAGCTTAGCGGGTCAGCTGGGTGTGGAGACCCAGTACTTC
NA	TRBV5-5	TRBJ2-5	NA	CASSLAETQYF	TGTGCCAGCAGCTTGGCAGAGACCCAGTACTTC
NA	TRBV11-3	TRBJ2-5	TRBD1	CASSPRTGGETQYF	TGTGCCAGCAGCCCCCGGACAGGGGGGGAGACCCAGTACTTC
NA	TRBV19	TRBJ2-1	TRBD1	CASTTTGTGDNEQFF	TGTGCCAGTACCACCACGGGGACAGGGGATAATGAGCAGTTCTTC
NA	TRBV7-9	TRBJ2-7	NA	CASSLMDSYEQYF	TGTGCCAGCAGCTTAATGGACTCCTACGAGCAGTACTTC
NA	TRBV6-5	TRBJ1-5	NA	CASSYNPGRQPQHF	TGTGCCAGCAGTTACAATCCCGGAAGGCAGCCCCAGCATTTT
NA	TRBV5-1	TRBJ1-3	NA	CASSRRGSSGNTIYF	TGCGCCAGCAGCCGCCGAGGGAGCTCTGGAAACACCATATATTTT
NA	TRBV28	TRBJ2-3	TRBD2	CASRARGTSGTRQDTQYF	TGTGCCAGCAGAGCCAGGGGGACTAGCGGGACGAGGCAAGATACGCAGTATTTT
NA	TRBV18	TRBJ2-1	NA	CASSPGQSSPRWYEQFF	TGTGCCAGCTCACCGGGTCAGTCTAGTCCTCGGTGGTACGAGCAGTTCTTC
NA	TRBV5-1	TRBJ1-2	TRBD1	CASSSRGDYGYTF	TGCGCCAGCAGCTCCAGGGGGGACTATGGCTACACCTTC
NA	TRBV7-2	TRBJ1-5	TRBD1	CASSPAPGTVLAPQHF	TGTGCCAGCAGCCCAGCCCCGGGGACAGTCCTGGCGCCCCAGCATTTT
NA	TRBV9	TRBJ1-4	NA	CASSVEWDGTKLFF	TGTGCCAGCAGCGTAGAATGGGACGGGACAAAACTGTTTTTT
once	TRBV6-5	TRBJ1-6	NA	CASRTASSYNSPLHF	TGTGCCAGCAGGACAGCGAGCTCCTATAATTCACCCCTCCACTTT
NA	TRBV11-2	TRBJ2-7	NA	CASSAYRVGEQYF	TGTGCCAGCAGCGCCTACAGGGTAGGGGAGCAGTACTTC
NA	TRBV5-1	TRBJ1-1	NA	CASSQTGLAGTEAFF	TGCGCCAGCAGCCAAACAGGGTTAGCGGGCACTGAAGCTTTCTTT